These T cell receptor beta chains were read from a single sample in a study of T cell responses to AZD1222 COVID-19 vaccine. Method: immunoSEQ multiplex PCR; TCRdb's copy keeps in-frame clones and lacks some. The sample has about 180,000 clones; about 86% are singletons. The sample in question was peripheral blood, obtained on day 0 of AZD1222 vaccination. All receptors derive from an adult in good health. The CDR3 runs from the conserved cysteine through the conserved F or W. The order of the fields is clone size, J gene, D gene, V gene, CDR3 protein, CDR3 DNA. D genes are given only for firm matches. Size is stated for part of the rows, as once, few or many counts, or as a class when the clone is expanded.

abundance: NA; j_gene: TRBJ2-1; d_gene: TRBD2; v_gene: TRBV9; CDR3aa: CASGTSDYNEQFF; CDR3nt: TGTGCCAGCGGGACTAGCGATTACAATGAGCAGTTCTTC
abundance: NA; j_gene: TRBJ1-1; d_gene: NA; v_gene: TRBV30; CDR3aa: CAGLGMGDGEAFF; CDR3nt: TGTGCCGGACTCGGTATGGGAGACGGTGAAGCTTTCTTT
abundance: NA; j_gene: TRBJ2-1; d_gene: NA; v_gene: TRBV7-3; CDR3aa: CASSPAPGTIPYNEQFF; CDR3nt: TGTGCCAGCAGCCCAGCGCCTGGGACAATCCCGTACAATGAGCAGTTCTTC
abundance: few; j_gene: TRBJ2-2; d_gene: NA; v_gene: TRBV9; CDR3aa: CASSENRAGELFF; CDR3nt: TGTGCCAGCAGCGAGAACAGGGCAGGGGAGCTGTTTTTT
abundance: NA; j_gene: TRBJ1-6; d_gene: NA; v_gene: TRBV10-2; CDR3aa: CASSLERGGVGSPLHF; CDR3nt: TGCGCCAGCAGTCTCGAGAGGGGGGGTGTCGGTTCACCCCTCCACTTT
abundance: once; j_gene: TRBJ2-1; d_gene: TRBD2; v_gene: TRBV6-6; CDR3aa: CASSHTPGREGRNEQFF; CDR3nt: TGTGCCAGCAGTCACACCCCCGGACGGGAGGGAAGGAATGAGCAGTTCTTC
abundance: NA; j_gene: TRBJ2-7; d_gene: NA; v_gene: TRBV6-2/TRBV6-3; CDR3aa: CASSYGRGGYYEQYF; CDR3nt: TGTGCCAGCAGTTACGGGAGGGGGGGATACTACGAGCAGTACTTC
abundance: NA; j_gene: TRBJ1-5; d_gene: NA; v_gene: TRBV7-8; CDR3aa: CASSLSATGTTSNQPQHF; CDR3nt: TGTGCCAGCAGCTTATCCGCGACCGGGACAACCTCCAATCAGCCCCAGCATTTT
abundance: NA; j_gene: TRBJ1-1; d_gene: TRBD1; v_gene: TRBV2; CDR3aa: CASREETGMNTEAFF; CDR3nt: TGTGCCAGCAGGGAAGAGACAGGGATGAACACTGAAGCTTTCTTT
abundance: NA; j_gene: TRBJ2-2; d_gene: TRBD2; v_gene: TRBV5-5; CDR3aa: CASSFVVSAGGGTGELFF; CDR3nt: TGTGCCAGCAGCTTCGTGGTATCGGCGGGAGGAGGCACCGGGGAGCTGTTTTTT
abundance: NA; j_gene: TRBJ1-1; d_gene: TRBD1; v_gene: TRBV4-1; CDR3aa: CASSQAQGQMNTEAFF; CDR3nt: TGCGCCAGCAGCCAAGCTCAGGGACAGATGAACACTGAAGCTTTCTTT
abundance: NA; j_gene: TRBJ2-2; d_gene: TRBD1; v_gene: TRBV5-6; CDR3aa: CASSKPRGRTGELFF; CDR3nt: TGTGCCAGCAGCAAGCCGAGGGGGCGCACCGGGGAGCTGTTTTTT
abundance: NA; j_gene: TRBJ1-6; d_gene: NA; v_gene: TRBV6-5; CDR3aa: CASSSGGSSYNSPPHF; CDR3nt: TGTGCCAGCAGTTCGGGGGGGAGCTCCTATAATTCACCCCCCCACTTT
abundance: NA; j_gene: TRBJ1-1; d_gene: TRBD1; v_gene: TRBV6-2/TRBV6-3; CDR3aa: CASSEGTGLTEAFF; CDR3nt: TGTGCCAGCAGCGAAGGGACAGGGCTTACTGAAGCTTTCTTT
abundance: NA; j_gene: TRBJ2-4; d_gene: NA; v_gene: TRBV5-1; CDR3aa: CASSTPTVAKNIQYF; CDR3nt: TGCGCCAGCAGCACCCCGACAGTAGCCAAAAACATTCAGTACTTC
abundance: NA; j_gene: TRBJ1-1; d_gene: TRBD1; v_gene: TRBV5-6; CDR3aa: CASSSRGRGTEAFF; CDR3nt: TGTGCCAGCAGCTCCAGGGGGCGCGGCACTGAAGCTTTCTTT
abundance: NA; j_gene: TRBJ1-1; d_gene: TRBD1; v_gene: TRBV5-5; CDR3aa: CASSQDRGIGITEAFF; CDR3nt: TGTGCCAGCAGTCAAGACAGGGGGATTGGGATCACTGAAGCTTTCTTT
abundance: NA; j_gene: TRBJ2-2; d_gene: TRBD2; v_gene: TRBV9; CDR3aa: CASRLAGGAGELFF; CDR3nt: TGTGCCAGCCGACTAGCGGGAGGGGCCGGGGAGCTGTTTTTT
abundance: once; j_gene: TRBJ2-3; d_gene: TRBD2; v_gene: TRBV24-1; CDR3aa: CATSDFPSGGRANTDTQYF; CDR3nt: TGTGCCACCAGTGACTTTCCTAGCGGGGGGCGGGCTAACACAGATACGCAGTATTTT
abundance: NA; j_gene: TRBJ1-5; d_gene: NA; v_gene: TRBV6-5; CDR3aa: CATTRDGLRNQPQHF; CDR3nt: TGTGCCACCACGCGGGACGGGCTGAGAAATCAGCCCCAGCATTTT
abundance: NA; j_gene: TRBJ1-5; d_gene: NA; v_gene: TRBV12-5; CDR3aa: CASGYGENQPQHF; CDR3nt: TGTGCTAGTGGTTACGGGGAGAATCAGCCCCAGCATTTT
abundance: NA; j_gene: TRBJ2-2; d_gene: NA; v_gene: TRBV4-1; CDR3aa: CASSQEGYHANTGELFF; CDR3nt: TGCGCCAGCAGCCAAGAGGGGTACCACGCGAACACCGGGGAGCTGTTTTTT